The 23 T cell receptor beta chains below all came from one sample that was sequenced in a study of cytomegalovirus exposure and HLA in healthy donors. The PCR employed 60 Vbeta primers together with 13 Jbeta primers. TCRdb's copy holds only in-frame clones and misses some; the assay was immunoSEQ multiplex PCR. The top ten clones hold about a sixth of a sample with a few hundred thousand clones, 65% to 80% of them seen once. Sequencing was carried out using PBMCs. Source of these receptors: a man in his forties or fifties in good health and CMV-seronegative.

The chain couples TRBV10-1 to TRBJ1-1, with TRBD1 as a possible D gene (6 bases). This CDR3 region has 15 residues. Germline CDR1 and CDR2: WNHNN and SYGVQD (reference sequence). V lost 6 bases and J 5 bases, leaving 19 bases between the germline ends. This chain's CDR3 is CASSFLTDSCTEAFF. Here the CDR3 DNA reads TGCGCCAGCAGCTTCTTAACGGACAGCTGTACTGAAGCTTTCTTT.

CDR3 bases: TGCGCCAGCAGCTCCGGACAGGGGACGGGACAGCCCCAGCATTTT. Its translation: CASSSGQGTGQPQHF. The chain combines TRBV5-1 with TRBJ1-5, with 9 bases matching TRBD1. CDR1 and CDR2 (germline): SGHRS, YFSETQ. The CDR3 runs to 15 residues. Unmatched junction bases numbered 8, after V lost 3 bases and J lost 7 bases. The full variable domain, rest sourced from reference TRBV5-1 and TRBJ1-5, is KAGVTQTPRYLIKTRGQQVTLSCSPISGHRSVSWYQQTPGQGLQFLFEYFSETQRNKGNFPGRFSGRQFSNSRSEMNVSTLELGDSALYLCASSSGQGTGQPQHFGDGTRLSIL.

This clone has just a few counts. The chain links TRBV13 to TRBJ2-2; weak D call: TRBD1 (6 bases). There are 16 residues in the CDR3. Germline CDR1 is PRHDT and CDR2 is FYEKMQ (reference sequence). Trimming removed 5 bases from V and 1 base from J, with 14 bases in between. The CDR3 is CASSPTGTMNTGELFF. CDR3 nucleotides: TGTGCCAGCAGCCCGACCGGGACAATGAACACCGGGGAGCTGTTTTTT.

The chain links TRBV7-2 to TRBJ2-1, with 8 bases matching TRBD1. The CDR3 has 16 amino acids. Germline CDR1 and CDR2: SGHTA and FQGNSA. V dropped 1 base and J dropped 8; count of bases not matched to a gene: 10. The CDR3 DNA is TGTGCCAGCAGCTTAGGGGCAGGGGGCGCAAGCTATGAGCAGTTCTTC. Protein: CASSLGAGGASYEQFF.

The chain employs TRBV6-5 and TRBJ1-5; 8 positions agree with TRBD1. The germline V gene has CDR1 MNHEY and CDR2 SVGAGI. Trimming took 5 bases from V and 2 from J; bases not matched to a gene: 5. This CDR3 has 15 amino acids. DNA of the CDR3: TGTGCCAGCAGTATGACAGGGGATGGCAATCAGCCCCAGCATTTT. The encoded protein is CASSMTGDGNQPQHF.

CDR3 in amino acids: CASMGQGASGANVLTF. The CDR3, as DNA: TGCGCCAGCATGGGACAGGGGGCGTCTGGGGCCAACGTCCTGACTTTC. This chain connects TRBV5-1 to TRBJ2-6; 12 nucleotides align to TRBD1. Trimming at V came to 6 bases and at J to 1 base, leaving 2 bases not matched to a gene. The CDR3 loop spans 16 amino acids. CDR1 SGHRS and CDR2 YFSETQ come from the germline V gene.

The V and J genes are TRBV7-3 and TRBJ2-3, with TRBD2 matching over 10 bases. CDR3 length: 16 residues. Unmatched junction bases numbered 10, after V lost 4 bases and J lost 6 bases. CDR1 is SGHTA and CDR2 is FQGTGA in the germline V gene. The CDR3 nucleotides are TGTGCCAGCAGCTCCGACGTACTAGCGGGAACGGATACGCAGTATTTT. Protein sequence: CASSSDVLAGTDTQYF. Full variable domain (outside the CDR3, taken from reference TRBV7-3 and TRBJ2-3): GAGVSQTPSNKVTEKGKYVELRCDPISGHTALYWYRQSLGQGPEFLIYFQGTGAADDSGLPNDRFFAVRPEGSVSTLKIQRTERGDSAVYLCASSSDVLAGTDTQYFGPGTRLTVL.

The rearrangement uses TRBV7-9 and TRBJ2-7; no reliable D call. V lost 3 bases, J lost 5 bases, and 14 bases lay in between. Germline CDR1 reads SEHNR; CDR2 reads FQNEAQ (reference sequence). CDR3 length: 14 amino acids. The CDR3 reads CASSFPALADEQYF. DNA for the CDR3: TGTGCCAGCAGCTTTCCGGCTCTCGCGGACGAGCAGTACTTC. The whole variable domain, remainder taken from reference TRBV7-9 and TRBJ2-7, is DTGVSQNPRHKITKRGQNVTFRCDPISEHNRLYWYRQTLGQGPEFLTYFQNEAQLEKSRLLSDRFSAERPKGSFSTLEIQRTEQGDSAMYLCASSFPALADEQYFGPGTRLTVT.

The rearrangement uses TRBV7-2 and TRBJ2-5; D uncertain. This CDR3 region has 13 residues. V lost 2 bases and J 5 bases, leaving 9 bases between the germline ends. Germline-derived CDR1 and CDR2 are SGHTA and FQGNSA. CDR3 DNA: TGTGCCAGCAGCTTAAGCCTCGGGGAGACCCAGTACTTC. Protein sequence: CASSLSLGETQYF.

This chain links TRBV28 with TRBJ1-1; D is perhaps TRBD1 (6 bases). Germline V gene data show CDR1 as MDHEN and CDR2 as SYDVKM. The V end was cut by 8 bases, the J end by 0 bases, with 10 bases between. The CDR3 contains 13 residues. Written as DNA, the CDR3 is TGTGCCAGCGTAGGGGGATTGAACACTGAAGCTTTCTTT. Its translation is CASVGGLNTEAFF.

This sequence joins TRBV27 and TRBJ2-7; perhaps TRBD1 as D (5 bases). Germline CDR1 reads MNHEY; CDR2 reads SMNVEV (reference sequence). The V and J ends lost 2 bases and 4 bases respectively, with 15 bases between them. This CDR3 has 15 residues. The CDR3 region has the DNA TGTGCCAGCAGTTTAGTAAAGGGGTCGGCGTACGAGCAGTACTTC. Its translation is CASSLVKGSAYEQYF.

The chain couples TRBV27 to TRBJ2-1, with D perhaps matching TRBD1 (6 bases). This CDR3 has 13 amino acids. Germline values: CDR1 MNHEY, CDR2 SMNVEV (reference sequence). Deletions cut 1 base from V and 9 bases from J, with 10 bases between. DNA for the CDR3: TGTGCCAGCAGTTTATTACAGGGTGGTGAGCAGTTCTTC. This encodes CASSLLQGGEQFF.

The chain recombines TRBV4-3 with TRBJ2-3; D unclear. Trimming stripped 4 bases from V and 1 base from J, with 12 bases between. This CDR3 spans 15 amino acids. In germline, CDR1 is LGHNA, CDR2 YSLEER. CDR3 amino acids: CASSPLIEGTDTQYF. CDR3 DNA: TGCGCCAGCAGCCCCCTTATTGAGGGCACAGATACGCAGTATTTT.

This chain links TRBV7-3 with TRBJ2-3; 7 bases line up with TRBD2. V shed 2 bases, J shed 5 bases, and the junction held 1 base outside the gene matches. This CDR3 is built from 13 residues. Germline assignment: CDR1 SGHTA and CDR2 FQGTGA. The CDR3 DNA sequence: TGTGCCAGCAGCTTACAGCGGGGAGATACGCAGTATTTT. Translating gives CASSLQRGDTQYF.

The chain recombines TRBV10-3 with TRBJ2-1, with a possible D match to TRBD2 (5 bases). Germline V gives CDR1 ENHRY, CDR2 SYGVKD. V was clipped by 0 bases and J by 7 bases, with 13 bases between them. The CDR3 is made up of 15 amino acids. The CDR3 nucleotides read TGTGCCATCAGTGAGTCGGCTCAGCGGATGAATGAGCAGTTCTTC. It yields the protein CAISESAQRMNEQFF.

The chain links TRBV2 to TRBJ2-1, with a weak D call TRBD1 (5 bases). Trimming shortened V by 6 bases and J by 4 bases, and 7 bases separated the two germline ends. The CDR3 extends over 12 amino acids. CDR1 and CDR2 (germline): SNHLY, FYNNEI. The CDR3 coding sequence is TGTGCCAGCAGGACAGATTACAATGAGCAGTTCTTC. Its protein product is CASRTDYNEQFF.

The chain combines TRBV18 with TRBJ1-5; the match to TRBD1 covers 9 bases. V lost 4 bases, J lost 6 bases, and 7 bases stayed unmatched. Per the germline V gene, CDR1 is KGHSH and CDR2 is LQKENI. The CDR3 length is 15 residues. CDR3 sequence (DNA): TGTGCCAGCTCACTTTACAGGGGGCGAGGTCAGCCCCAGCATTTT. Protein: CASSLYRGRGQPQHF.

The V call is TRBV25-1, the J call TRBJ2-5; D remains unclear. Near its end, the DNA agrees better with TRBJ2-7, so the J call may be wrong. Germline CDR1 and CDR2: MGHDK and SYGVNS. CDR3 size: 15 residues. CDR3 DNA: TGTGCCAGCAGTGATGCCCGGACGGACTCCTACGAGCAGTACTTC. Protein: CASSDARTDSYEQYF.

V is TRBV7-9 and J is TRBJ2-5, with 8 bases fitting TRBD2. CDR1 SEHNR and CDR2 FQNEAQ come from the germline V gene (reference sequence). V shed 5 bases, J shed 7 bases, and the junction held 9 bases outside the gene matches. The CDR3 has 14 residues. CDR3 in DNA: TGTGCCAGCAGCGCGGGACTCCGGGAGGGGACCCAGTACTTC. Encoded protein: CASSAGLREGTQYF. Supplemented by reference TRBV7-9 and TRBJ2-5, the full variable domain reads DTGVSQNPRHKITKRGQNVTFRCDPISEHNRLYWYRQTLGQGPEFLTYFQNEAQLEKSRLLSDRFSAERPKGSFSTLEIQRTEQGDSAMYLCASSAGLREGTQYFGPGTRLLVL.

The chain couples TRBV28 to TRBJ2-2; 8 positions match TRBD2. J lost 6 bases, V lost 10 bases, and 10 bases had no gene match. This CDR3 region has 14 residues. Germline V CDR1 and CDR2: MDHEN, SYDVKM. The CDR3 coding sequence is TGTGCCACCCATGGAAGCGGGAGACCCGGGGAGCTGTTTTTT. Translated, it gives CATHGSGRPGELFF.

The chain is built from TRBV5-1 and TRBJ2-3; 14 nucleotides line up with TRBD2. The V and J ends lost 4 bases and 3 bases, in that order; junction bases with no gene match: 10. CDR1 and CDR2 from the germline V gene are SGHRS and YFSETQ. CDR3 size: 18 residues. The CDR3 DNA follows: TGCGCCAGCAGCCCGCAACCGGGACTAGCGGGAGTGACAGATACGCAGTATTTT. Its translation: CASSPQPGLAGVTDTQYF.

The chain joins TRBV7-3 to TRBJ2-1, with 11 bases identical to TRBD2. Germline trimming cut 3 bases from V and 2 bases from J; bases unmatched to any gene: 3. Germline V gives CDR1 SGHTA, CDR2 FQGTGA. This CDR3 contains 16 residues. CDR3 sequence: CASSFQGLAAYNEQFF. CDR3 nucleotides: TGTGCCAGCAGCTTTCAGGGACTAGCGGCCTACAATGAGCAGTTCTTC.

This clone was counted only a few times. The chain employs TRBV11-2 and TRBJ2-7; D is undetermined. This CDR3 is 13 amino acids long. Per germline, CDR1 SGHAT and CDR2 FQNNGV. Trimming took 1 base from V and 4 from J, leaving 8 bases between them. Here the CDR3 DNA reads TGTGCCAGCAGCTTAGGTACCACTTACGAGCAGTACTTC. Amino acids: CASSLGTTYEQYF.